This T cell receptor (beta chain) was captured in a study of early stage breast cancer tumors. The CDR3 consists of 14 residues. The V end lost 0 bases, the J end lost 5 bases, and 11 bases lay between the germline ends. Germline CDR1 is SGHKS and CDR2 is YYEKEE (reference sequence). Study observations and caveats: Unsorted bulk genomic DNA sequencing lacked pairing and functional marker data.

On this clone itself: Its antigen is not identified.

Profiled with immunoSEQ multiplex PCR; TCRdb holds only in-frame clones, not every one. The sample has about 28,000 clones; 74% are singletons. The specimen was blood. This clonotype was obtained from a person aged 40-50 years with breast cancer. The J gene is TRBJ1-1, the V gene TRBV5-5; D remains unclear. As DNA, the CDR3 is TGTGCCAGCAGCTTGGTGGGTAGGGCAACTGAAGCTTTCTTT. As protein: CASSLVGRATEAFF.